Included here is one TCR beta chain sequence, with context. The data belong to a study of blood T cell repertoires in COVID-19. The wider study: The United States, Italy and Spain were the sources of the acute and convalescent COVID-19 samples. The analysed material was cDNA or gDNA that came from T cells, B-cell-depleted T cells, or PBMCs.

This CDR3 spans 13 amino acids. The V and J ends lost 5 bases and 5 bases, in that order; junction bases with no gene match: 5. CDR1 SSHAT and CDR2 FNYEAQ come from the germline V gene (reference sequence). Per the original data handling: Using reference gene primer amplification, nucleated cell counts were estimated. Assay: immunoSEQ multiplex PCR; the TCRdb copy retains only in-frame clones and omits some. The V and J calls and clone size were taken over from that table, and D and trimming were inferred from the DNA. This table has about 670,000 clones, around 89% appearing once. V and J are TRBV7-7 and TRBJ2-5, with 7 positions matching TRBD1. The source of this sequence is a woman aged 18-29 years with acute or convalescent COVID-19. Sequenced sample: peripheral blood. The CDR3 sequence: CASSRQGYETQYF. CDR3 bases: TGTGCCAGCAGCAGACAGGGTTATGAGACCCAGTACTTC.